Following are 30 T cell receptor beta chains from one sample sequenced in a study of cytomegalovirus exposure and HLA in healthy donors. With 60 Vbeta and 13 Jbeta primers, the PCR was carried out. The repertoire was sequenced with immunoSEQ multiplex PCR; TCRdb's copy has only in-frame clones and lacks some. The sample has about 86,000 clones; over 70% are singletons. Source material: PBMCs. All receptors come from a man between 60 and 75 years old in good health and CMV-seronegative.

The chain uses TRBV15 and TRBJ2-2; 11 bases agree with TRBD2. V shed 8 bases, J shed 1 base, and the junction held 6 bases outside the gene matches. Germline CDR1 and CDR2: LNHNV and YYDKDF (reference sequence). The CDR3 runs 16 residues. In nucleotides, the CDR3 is TGTGCCACCTCTCCGCTAGCGGGGGGGAACACCGGGGAGCTGTTTTTT. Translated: CATSPLAGGNTGELFF.

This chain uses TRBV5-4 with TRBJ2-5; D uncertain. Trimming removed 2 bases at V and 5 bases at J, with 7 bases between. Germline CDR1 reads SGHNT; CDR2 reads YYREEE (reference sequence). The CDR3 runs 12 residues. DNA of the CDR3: TGTGCCAGCAGCTTCCCCAGGGAGACCCAGTACTTC. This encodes CASSFPRETQYF.

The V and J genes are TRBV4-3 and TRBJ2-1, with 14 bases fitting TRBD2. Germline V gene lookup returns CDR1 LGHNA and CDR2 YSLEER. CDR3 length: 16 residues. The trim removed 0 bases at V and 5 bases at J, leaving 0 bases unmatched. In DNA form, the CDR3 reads TGCGCCAGCAGCCAAGAGGGACTAGCGGGGGACAATGAGCAGTTCTTC. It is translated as CASSQEGLAGDNEQFF.

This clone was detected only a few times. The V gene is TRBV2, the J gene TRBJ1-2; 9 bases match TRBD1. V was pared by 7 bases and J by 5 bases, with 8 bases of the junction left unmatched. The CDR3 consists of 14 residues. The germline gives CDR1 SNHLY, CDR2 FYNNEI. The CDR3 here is CASITGQGNYGYTF. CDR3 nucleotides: TGTGCCAGCATCACAGGACAGGGGAATTATGGCTACACCTTC.

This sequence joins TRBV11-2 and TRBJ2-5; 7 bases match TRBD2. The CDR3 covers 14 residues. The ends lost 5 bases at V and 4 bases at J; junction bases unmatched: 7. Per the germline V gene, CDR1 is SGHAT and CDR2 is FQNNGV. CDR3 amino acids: CASSPSGGVETQYF. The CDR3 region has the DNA TGTGCCAGCAGCCCATCGGGGGGTGTAGAGACCCAGTACTTC.

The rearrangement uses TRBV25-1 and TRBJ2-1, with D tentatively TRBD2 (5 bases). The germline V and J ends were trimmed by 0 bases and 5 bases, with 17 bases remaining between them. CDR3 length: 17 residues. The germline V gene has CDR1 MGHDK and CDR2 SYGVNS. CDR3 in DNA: TGTGCCAGCAGTGAATATAGATCGGGATATGAGGACAATGAGCAGTTCTTC. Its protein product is CASSEYRSGYEDNEQFF.

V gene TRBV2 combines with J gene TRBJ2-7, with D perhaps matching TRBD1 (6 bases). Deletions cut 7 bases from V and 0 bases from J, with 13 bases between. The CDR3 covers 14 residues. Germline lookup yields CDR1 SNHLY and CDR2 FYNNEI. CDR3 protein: CASKGTPTSYEQYF. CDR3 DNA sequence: TGTGCCAGCAAGGGGACACCGACCTCCTACGAGCAGTACTTC.

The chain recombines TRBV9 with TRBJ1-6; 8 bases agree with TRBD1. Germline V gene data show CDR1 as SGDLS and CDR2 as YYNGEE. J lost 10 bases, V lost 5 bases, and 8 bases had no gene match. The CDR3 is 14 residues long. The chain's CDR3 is CASSRTGTQSPLHF. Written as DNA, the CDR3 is TGTGCCAGCAGTAGGACAGGGACTCAGTCACCCCTCCACTTT. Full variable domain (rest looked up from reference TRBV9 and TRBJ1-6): DSGVTQTPKHLITATGQRVTLRCSPRSGDLSVYWYQQSLDQGLQFLIQYYNGEERAKGNILERFSAQQFPDLHSELNLSSLELGDSALYFCASSRTGTQSPLHFGNGTRLTVT.

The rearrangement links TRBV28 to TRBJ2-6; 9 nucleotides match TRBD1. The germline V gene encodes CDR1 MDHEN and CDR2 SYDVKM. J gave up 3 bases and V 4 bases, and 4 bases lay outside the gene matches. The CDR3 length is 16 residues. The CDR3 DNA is TGTGCCAGCAGTTCACAGGGGGCTGGTGGGGCCAACGTCCTGACTTTC. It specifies CASSSQGAGGANVLTF.

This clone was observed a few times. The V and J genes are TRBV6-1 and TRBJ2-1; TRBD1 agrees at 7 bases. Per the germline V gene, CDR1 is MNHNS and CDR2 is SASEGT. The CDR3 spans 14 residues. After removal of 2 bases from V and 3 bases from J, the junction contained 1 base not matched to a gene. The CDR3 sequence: CASSEQGVYNEQFF. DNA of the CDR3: TGTGCCAGCAGTGAACAGGGGGTCTACAATGAGCAGTTCTTC.

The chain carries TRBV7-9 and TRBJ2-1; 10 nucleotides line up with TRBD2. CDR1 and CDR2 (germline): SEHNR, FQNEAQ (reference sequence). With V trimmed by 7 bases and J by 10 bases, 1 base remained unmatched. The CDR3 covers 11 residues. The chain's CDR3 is CASKLAGEQFF. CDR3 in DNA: TGTGCCAGCAAACTAGCGGGGGAGCAGTTCTTC.

The CDR3 reads CASSEGASGRYEQYF. CDR3 nucleotide sequence: TGTGCCAGCAGTGAAGGGGCTAGCGGGAGGTACGAGCAGTACTTC. The chain is built from TRBV6-1 and TRBJ2-7; 11 bases match TRBD2. J was trimmed by 4 bases and V by 1 base; bases with no gene match: 3. In germline, CDR1 is MNHNS, CDR2 SASEGT. The CDR3 spans 15 residues.

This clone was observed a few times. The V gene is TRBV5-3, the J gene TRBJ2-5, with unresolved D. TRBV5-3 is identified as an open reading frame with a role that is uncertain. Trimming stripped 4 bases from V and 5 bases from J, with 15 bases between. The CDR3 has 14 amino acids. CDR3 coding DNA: TGTGCCAGAAGCCCGACGACTGCTGGGGAGACCCAGTACTTC. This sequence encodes CARSPTTAGETQYF.

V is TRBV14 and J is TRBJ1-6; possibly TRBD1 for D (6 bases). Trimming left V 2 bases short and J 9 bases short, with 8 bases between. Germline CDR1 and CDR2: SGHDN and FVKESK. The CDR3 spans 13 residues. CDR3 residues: CASSQTGSSPLHF. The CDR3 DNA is TGTGCCAGCAGCCAAACAGGGAGTTCACCCCTCCACTTT.

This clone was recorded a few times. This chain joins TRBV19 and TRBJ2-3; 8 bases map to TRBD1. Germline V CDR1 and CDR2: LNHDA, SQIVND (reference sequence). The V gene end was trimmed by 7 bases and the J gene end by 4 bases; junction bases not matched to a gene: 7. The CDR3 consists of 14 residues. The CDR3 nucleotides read TGTGCCAGTAAAAGGGGACAGGAGGCAGATACGCAGTATTTT. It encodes CASKRGQEADTQYF.

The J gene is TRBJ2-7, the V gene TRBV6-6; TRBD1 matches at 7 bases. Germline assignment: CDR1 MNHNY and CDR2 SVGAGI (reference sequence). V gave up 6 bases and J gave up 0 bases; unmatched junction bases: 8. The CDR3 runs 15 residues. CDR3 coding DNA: TGTGCCAGCAGCTCCAAGACAGGGAGCTCCTACGAGCAGTACTTC. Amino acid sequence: CASSSKTGSSYEQYF.

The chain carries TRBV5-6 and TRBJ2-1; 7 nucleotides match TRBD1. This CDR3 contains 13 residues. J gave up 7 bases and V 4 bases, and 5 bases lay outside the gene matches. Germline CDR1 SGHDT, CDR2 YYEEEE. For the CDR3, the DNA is TGTGCCAGCAGCCGAGTACAGGGGAATGAGCAGTTCTTC. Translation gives CASSRVQGNEQFF.

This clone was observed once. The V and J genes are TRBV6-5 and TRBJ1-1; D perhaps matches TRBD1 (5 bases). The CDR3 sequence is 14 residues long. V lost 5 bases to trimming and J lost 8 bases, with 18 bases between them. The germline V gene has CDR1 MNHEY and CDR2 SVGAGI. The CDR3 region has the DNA TGTGCCAGCAGTAGGAGCCTGGGGGGAGGGGAAGCTTTCTTT. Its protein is CASSRSLGGGEAFF.

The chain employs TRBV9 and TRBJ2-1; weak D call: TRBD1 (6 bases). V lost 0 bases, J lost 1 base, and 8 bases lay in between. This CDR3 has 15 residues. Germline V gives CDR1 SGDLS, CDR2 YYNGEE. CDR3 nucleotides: TGTGCCAGCAGCGTAGGGCAGGGGTCCTACAATGAGCAGTTCTTC. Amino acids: CASSVGQGSYNEQFF.

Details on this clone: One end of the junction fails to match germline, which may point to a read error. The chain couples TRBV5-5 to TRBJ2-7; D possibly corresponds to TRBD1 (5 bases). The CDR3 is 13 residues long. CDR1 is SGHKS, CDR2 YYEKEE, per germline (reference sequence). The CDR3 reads CASSLQGDTQSNF. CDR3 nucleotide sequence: TGTGCCAGCAGCTTGCAAGGGGATACACAAAGCAACTTC.

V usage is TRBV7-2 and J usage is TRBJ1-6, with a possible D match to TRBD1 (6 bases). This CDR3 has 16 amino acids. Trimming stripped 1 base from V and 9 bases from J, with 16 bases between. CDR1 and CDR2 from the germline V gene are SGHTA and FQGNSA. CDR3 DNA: TGTGCCAGCAGCTTAGAGGTCAGGGGATCTGGTTCACCCCTCCACTTT. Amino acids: CASSLEVRGSGSPLHF.

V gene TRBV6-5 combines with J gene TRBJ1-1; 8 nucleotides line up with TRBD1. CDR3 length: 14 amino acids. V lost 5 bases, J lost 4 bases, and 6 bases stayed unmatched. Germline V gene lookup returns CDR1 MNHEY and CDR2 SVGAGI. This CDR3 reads CASSQDRAGTEAFF. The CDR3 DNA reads TGTGCCAGCAGTCAGGACAGGGCGGGCACTGAAGCTTTCTTT.

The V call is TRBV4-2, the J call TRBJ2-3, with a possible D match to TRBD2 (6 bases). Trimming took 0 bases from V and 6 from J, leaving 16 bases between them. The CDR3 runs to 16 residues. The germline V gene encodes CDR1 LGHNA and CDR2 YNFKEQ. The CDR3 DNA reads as TGTGCCAGCAGCCAAGACCGACTAGGAGTATCGGATACGCAGTATTTT. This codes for CASSQDRLGVSDTQYF.

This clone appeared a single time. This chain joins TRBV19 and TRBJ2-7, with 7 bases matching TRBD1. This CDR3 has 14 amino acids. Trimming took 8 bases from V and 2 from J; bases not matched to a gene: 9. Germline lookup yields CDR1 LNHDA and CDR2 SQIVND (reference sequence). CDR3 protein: CASAPQGVTYEQYF. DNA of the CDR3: TGTGCCAGTGCCCCCCAGGGGGTGACCTACGAGCAGTACTTC.

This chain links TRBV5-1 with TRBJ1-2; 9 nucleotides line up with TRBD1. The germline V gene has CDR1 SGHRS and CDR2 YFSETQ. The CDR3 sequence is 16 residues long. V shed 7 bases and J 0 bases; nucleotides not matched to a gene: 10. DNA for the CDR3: TGCGCCAGCCTTCCGGGACAGGGTAGAGCTAACTATGGCTACACCTTC. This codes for CASLPGQGRANYGYTF. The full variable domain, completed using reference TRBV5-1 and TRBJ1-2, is KAGVTQTPRYLIKTRGQQVTLSCSPISGHRSVSWYQQTPGQGLQFLFEYFSETQRNKGNFPGRFSGRQFSNSRSEMNVSTLELGDSALYLCASLPGQGRANYGYTFGSGTRLTVV.

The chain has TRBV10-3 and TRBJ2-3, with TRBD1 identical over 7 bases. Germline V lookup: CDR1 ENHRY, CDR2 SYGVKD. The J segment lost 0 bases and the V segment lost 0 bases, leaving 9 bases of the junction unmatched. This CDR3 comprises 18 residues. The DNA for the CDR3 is TGTGCCATCAGTGAGTCAGGGGGCAGGGCCTATAGCACAGATACGCAGTATTTT. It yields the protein CAISESGGRAYSTDTQYF.

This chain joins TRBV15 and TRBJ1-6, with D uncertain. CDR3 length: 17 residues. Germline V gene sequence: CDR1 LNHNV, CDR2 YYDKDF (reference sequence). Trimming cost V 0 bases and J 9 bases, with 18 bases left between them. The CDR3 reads CATSRDVSAGLTSPLHF. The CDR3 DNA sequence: TGTGCCACCAGCAGAGATGTAAGTGCTGGACTGACTTCACCCCTCCACTTT.

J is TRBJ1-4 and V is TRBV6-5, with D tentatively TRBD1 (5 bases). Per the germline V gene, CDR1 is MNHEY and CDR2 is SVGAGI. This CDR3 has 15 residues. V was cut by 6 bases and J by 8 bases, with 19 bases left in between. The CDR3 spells CASRAGGSAWEKLFF. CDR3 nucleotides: TGTGCCAGCAGAGCCGGGGGTTCAGCTTGGGAAAAACTGTTTTTT.

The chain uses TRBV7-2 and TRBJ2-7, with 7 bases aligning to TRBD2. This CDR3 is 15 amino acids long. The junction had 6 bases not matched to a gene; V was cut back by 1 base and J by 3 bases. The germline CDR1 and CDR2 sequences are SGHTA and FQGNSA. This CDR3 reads CASSLEGWGGYEQYF. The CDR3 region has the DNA TGTGCCAGCAGCTTAGAAGGGTGGGGGGGCTACGAGCAGTACTTC.

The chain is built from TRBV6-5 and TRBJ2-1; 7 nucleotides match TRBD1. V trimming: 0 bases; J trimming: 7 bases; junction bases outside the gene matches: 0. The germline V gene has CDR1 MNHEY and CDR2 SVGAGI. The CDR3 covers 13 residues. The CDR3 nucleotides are TGTGCCAGCAGTTACTCGACAGGGAATGAGCAGTTCTTC. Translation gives CASSYSTGNEQFF.